This is a list of T cell receptor beta chains from one sample in a study of cytomegalovirus exposure and HLA in healthy donors. Profiled with immunoSEQ multiplex PCR; TCRdb holds only in-frame clones, not every one. The table shows about 250,000 clones, with 75% to 90% occurring only once. Sequencing was performed on PBMCs. These receptor sequences come from a girl aged 2-10 years in good health and CMV-seronegative. The CDR3 runs from the conserved cysteine through the conserved F or W. Each record gives: D gene, clone size, J gene, V gene, CDR3 protein, CDR3 DNA. D genes are given only for firm matches. Size values are once, few and many counts, or a class for expanded clones, and some rows have none.

D: TRBD2
size: -
J: TRBJ2-7
V: TRBV5-8
CDR3: CASSPTSGRAYEQYF
DNA: TGTGCCAGCAGCCCGACTAGCGGGAGGGCCTACGAGCAGTACTTC

D: TRBD1
size: -
J: TRBJ1-2
V: TRBV30
CDR3: CAWSRDSSSRGYTF
DNA: TGTGCCTGGAGTCGGGACAGTTCGTCGAGGGGCTACACCTTC

D: TRBD2
size: -
J: TRBJ2-3
V: TRBV5-1
CDR3: CASSLFGAGESSTDTQYF
DNA: TGCGCCAGCAGCTTGTTTGGGGCGGGAGAGTCCAGCACAGATACGCAGTATTTT

D: -
size: -
J: TRBJ2-5
V: TRBV28
CDR3: CASSFGAETQYF
DNA: TGTGCCAGCAGTTTCGGAGCGGAGACCCAGTACTTC

D: -
size: -
J: TRBJ1-1
V: TRBV28
CDR3: CASQHRRAFF
DNA: TGTGCCAGCCAACACAGGCGGGCTTTCTTT

D: TRBD2
size: -
J: TRBJ2-7
V: TRBV11-2
CDR3: CASSLGGGASYEQYF
DNA: TGTGCCAGCAGCTTAGGGGGAGGGGCATCCTACGAGCAGTACTTC

D: -
size: -
J: TRBJ2-6
V: TRBV9
CDR3: CASSVGGGANFLTF
DNA: -

D: TRBD1
size: -
J: TRBJ1-3
V: TRBV13
CDR3: CASSTGTGGSGNTIYF
DNA: TGTGCCAGCAGCACAGGGACAGGGGGCTCTGGAAACACCATATATTTT

D: -
size: -
J: TRBJ1-2
V: TRBV6-5
CDR3: CATSKTVYGYTF
DNA: TGTGCCACCTCAAAGACAGTCTATGGCTACACCTTC

D: TRBD2
size: once
J: TRBJ2-7
V: TRBV2
CDR3: CASAGTSGRNEQYF
DNA: TGTGCCAGCGCGGGGACTAGCGGGAGGAACGAGCAGTACTTC

D: TRBD1
size: few
J: TRBJ2-2
V: TRBV10-2
CDR3: CASFTGETGELFF
DNA: TGCGCCAGCTTTACAGGGGAGACCGGGGAGCTGTTTTTT

D: -
size: -
J: TRBJ1-2
V: TRBV19
CDR3: CASTGQHFYGYTF
DNA: TGTGCCAGTACCGGACAGCATTTCTATGGCTACACCTTC

D: -
size: few
J: TRBJ2-2
V: TRBV7-7
CDR3: CASSLGGDNTGELFF
DNA: TGTGCCAGCAGCTTAGGCGGGGATAACACCGGGGAGCTGTTTTTT

D: -
size: -
J: TRBJ1-5
V: TRBV6-6
CDR3: CASSYRVAQPQHF
DNA: TGTGCCAGCAGTTACCGGGTCGCCCAGCCCCAGCATTTT

D: -
size: few
J: TRBJ2-7
V: TRBV2
CDR3: CASSQVRREQYF
DNA: TGTGCCAGCAGCCAGGTCCGCCGGGAGCAGTACTTC

D: TRBD2
size: -
J: TRBJ2-1
V: TRBV11-3
CDR3: CASSLRPGTSGLLNEQFF
DNA: TGTGCCAGCAGCCTGAGACCCGGGACTAGCGGCTTGCTCAATGAGCAGTTCTTC

D: TRBD1
size: -
J: TRBJ1-5
V: TRBV28
CDR3: CASSYTTGGWQPQHF
DNA: TGTGCCAGCAGCTACACTACAGGGGGATGGCAGCCCCAGCATTTT

D: -
size: -
J: TRBJ1-5
V: TRBV19
CDR3: CASSTVSNQPQHF
DNA: TGTGCCAGTAGTACAGTAAGCAATCAGCCCCAGCATTTT

D: TRBD2
size: -
J: TRBJ2-2
V: TRBV27
CDR3: CASSGGAGTGELFF
DNA: TGTGCCAGCTCGGGGGGGGCGGGCACCGGGGAGCTGTTTTTT

D: TRBD2
size: once
J: TRBJ2-1
V: TRBV5-1
CDR3: CASSLALAGGSEQFF
DNA: TGCGCCAGCAGCTTGGCGCTAGCGGGGGGGAGTGAGCAGTTCTTC

D: -
size: -
J: TRBJ1-5
V: TRBV10-3
CDR3: CAISEQGLTRNQPQHF
DNA: TGTGCCATCAGTGAGCAGGGTCTAACGCGCAATCAGCCCCAGCATTTT

D: TRBD1
size: few
J: TRBJ1-1
V: TRBV7-9
CDR3: CASSAYRGNTEAFF
DNA: TGTGCCAGCAGCGCGTACAGGGGGAACACTGAAGCTTTCTTT

D: -
size: -
J: TRBJ2-5
V: TRBV28
CDR3: CASSSPGFRETQYF
DNA: TGTGCCAGCAGTTCTCCAGGGTTTCGGGAGACCCAGTACTTC

D: -
size: -
J: TRBJ2-4
V: TRBV5-8
CDR3: CASSLVRGSKNIQYF
DNA: TGTGCCAGCAGCTTGGTTAGGGGGTCCAAAAACATTCAGTACTTC

D: -
size: -
J: TRBJ2-3
V: TRBV28
CDR3: CASTGTWPSTDTQYF
DNA: TGTGCCAGCACCGGGACTTGGCCAAGCACAGATACGCAGTATTTT

D: -
size: -
J: TRBJ1-4
V: TRBV21-1
CDR3: CASSARTGGQDEKLFF
DNA: TGTGCCAGCAGCGCCCGGACAGGGGGGCAGGATGAAAAACTGTTTTTT

D: TRBD2
size: -
J: TRBJ2-7
V: TRBV7-6
CDR3: CASSSALAGGYEQYF
DNA: TGTGCCAGCAGCTCCGCCTTAGCGGGAGGCTACGAGCAGTACTTC

D: TRBD1
size: -
J: TRBJ1-4
V: TRBV18
CDR3: CASSPPGQVNEKLFF
DNA: TGTGCCAGCTCACCCCCGGGACAGGTTAATGAAAAACTGTTTTTT

D: TRBD2
size: -
J: TRBJ2-5
V: TRBV30
CDR3: CAWDPGTSGSFFQETQYF
DNA: TGTGCCTGGGATCCGGGGACTAGCGGGAGCTTCTTCCAAGAGACCCAGTACTTC

D: -
size: -
J: TRBJ2-5
V: TRBV2
CDR3: CASSARGQETQYF
DNA: TGTGCCAGCAGTGCTAGAGGTCAAGAGACCCAGTACTTC

D: -
size: once
J: TRBJ2-1
V: TRBV7-9
CDR3: CASSLVGGNNEQFF
DNA: TGTGCCAGCAGCTTGGTAGGCGGCAACAATGAGCAGTTCTTC

D: -
size: -
J: TRBJ2-7
V: TRBV11-2
CDR3: CASSSGQGLSFYEQYF
DNA: TGTGCCAGCAGCTCCGGGCAGGGGCTTTCCTTCTACGAGCAGTACTTC

D: -
size: -
J: TRBJ2-7
V: TRBV20-1
CDR3: CSARLVTEQYF
DNA: TGCAGTGCTAGACTAGTCACAGAGCAGTACTTC

D: TRBD1
size: -
J: TRBJ1-5
V: TRBV2
CDR3: CASSEGEDRAWYSNQPQHF
DNA: TGTGCCAGCAGTGAAGGGGAAGACAGGGCTTGGTATAGCAATCAGCCCCAGCATTTT

D: -
size: -
J: TRBJ1-3
V: TRBV4-2
CDR3: CASSQDAGSGNTIYF
DNA: TGTGCCAGCAGCCAAGATGCGGGGTCTGGAAACACCATATATTTT

D: -
size: -
J: TRBJ2-1
V: TRBV19
CDR3: CASTEGAGEQFF
DNA: TGTGCCAGTACGGAGGGGGCCGGTGAGCAGTTCTTC

D: -
size: -
J: TRBJ1-1
V: TRBV7-9
CDR3: CASSLIQGSNTEAFF
DNA: TGTGCCAGCAGTCTTATACAGGGTTCGAACACTGAAGCTTTCTTT

D: -
size: few
J: TRBJ2-5
V: TRBV19
CDR3: CASSIEPGAQETQYF
DNA: TGTGCCAGTAGTATAGAACCAGGGGCCCAAGAGACCCAGTACTTC

D: -
size: -
J: TRBJ2-2
V: TRBV5-1
CDR3: CASSLQGNTGELFF
DNA: TGCGCCAGCAGCTTGCAGGGGAACACCGGGGAGCTGTTTTTT

D: -
size: -
J: TRBJ1-4
V: TRBV2
CDR3: CASRQDSSSSGKLFF
DNA: TGTGCCAGCAGACAAGACAGCAGCTCTAGTGGAAAACTGTTTTTT

D: TRBD2
size: -
J: TRBJ2-7
V: TRBV28
CDR3: CASSSLGPPGLAITYEQYF
DNA: TGTGCCAGCAGTTCCCTCGGTCCACCGGGACTAGCGATAACCTACGAGCAGTACTTC

D: -
size: -
J: TRBJ2-6
V: TRBV9
CDR3: CASSPHWARSTAKNSGANVLTF
DNA: TGTGCCAGCAGTCCCCACTGGGCAAGAAGCACGGCGAAAAACTCTGGGGCCAACGTCCTGACTTTC

D: -
size: -
J: TRBJ2-3
V: TRBV11-2
CDR3: CASSLVGQGDTQYF
DNA: TGTGCCAGCAGCTTAGTCGGGCAGGGAGATACGCAGTATTTT

D: TRBD2
size: -
J: TRBJ2-7
V: TRBV19
CDR3: CASSIVSGRSYEQYF
DNA: TGTGCCAGTAGTATAGTCAGCGGGAGGTCCTACGAGCAGTACTTC

D: TRBD2
size: -
J: TRBJ2-3
V: TRBV4-2
CDR3: CASSQIGGGAPEDTQYF
DNA: TGTGCCAGCAGCCAAATAGGCGGGGGGGCCCCCGAAGATACGCAGTATTTT

D: TRBD2
size: -
J: TRBJ2-5
V: TRBV9
CDR3: CASSVGLLAGDPQETQYF
DNA: TGTGCCAGCAGCGTGGGCCTTCTAGCGGGGGACCCCCAAGAGACCCAGTACTTC

D: -
size: -
J: TRBJ2-7
V: TRBV30
CDR3: CAWTGGIEQYF
DNA: TGTGCCTGGACAGGGGGGATCGAGCAGTACTTC

D: TRBD2
size: once
J: TRBJ2-7
V: TRBV28
CDR3: CASRVGWRELAYEQYF
DNA: TGTGCCAGCAGGGTTGGATGGCGGGAGCTCGCCTACGAGCAGTACTTC

D: -
size: -
J: TRBJ1-1
V: TRBV27
CDR3: CASSFAGNPTEAFF
DNA: TGTGCCAGCAGTTTCGCGGGGAACCCCACTGAAGCTTTCTTT

D: TRBD1
size: -
J: TRBJ2-1
V: TRBV5-6
CDR3: CASSSQGSTGNEQFF
DNA: TGTGCCAGCAGCTCACAGGGGAGTACGGGCAATGAGCAGTTCTTC

D: TRBD2
size: -
J: TRBJ2-4
V: TRBV20-1
CDR3: CSARDLSGEYF
DNA: TGCAGTGCTAGAGATCTCAGCGGGGAGTACTTC

D: TRBD2
size: -
J: TRBJ2-7
V: TRBV19
CDR3: CASSTLASSYEQYF
DNA: TGTGCCAGTAGTACACTAGCGTCTTCCTACGAGCAGTACTTC

D: -
size: -
J: TRBJ2-4
V: TRBV21-1
CDR3: CASYSPLAGGQGDIQYF
DNA: TGTGCCAGTTACTCACCCCTAGCGGGAGGCCAGGGAGACATTCAGTACTTC

D: -
size: once
J: TRBJ2-5
V: TRBV4-1
CDR3: CASSQGYLGRETQYF
DNA: TGCGCCAGCAGCCAAGGTTATCTTGGCAGAGAGACCCAGTACTTC

D: -
size: -
J: TRBJ1-2
V: TRBV6-1
CDR3: CASSEIPGNYGYTF
DNA: TGTGCCAGCAGTGAAATTCCAGGGAACTATGGCTACACCTTC

D: TRBD1
size: few
J: TRBJ1-1
V: TRBV5-1
CDR3: CASSFVAGGTEAFF
DNA: TGCGCCAGCAGCTTTGTTGCAGGGGGCACTGAAGCTTTCTTT

D: TRBD2
size: -
J: TRBJ2-3
V: TRBV5-1
CDR3: CASGPGLAGEADTQYF
DNA: TGCGCCAGCGGACCGGGACTAGCGGGAGAGGCAGATACGCAGTATTTT